The 6 T cell receptor beta chains reported below all come from one sample, sequenced in a study of blood T cell repertoires in COVID-19 (dated by TCRdb to about 2020). The library was generated by the immunoSEQ multiplex PCR assay. In its TCRdb copy, this immuneACCESS table keeps in-frame sequences only and misses some clones. Where compared with another copy, unresolved V genes explain less than half of these, and the others have no known cause. The sample table lists about 270,000 clones, around 86% of them with a count of one. Jointly, the top ten make up approximately 2.4% of the sample. Sequenced sample: PBMCs or T cells enriched from blood (not recorded which). All receptors come from a woman between 18 and 30 years old who had recovered from COVID-19.

The genes are TRBV11-3 and TRBJ1-1; D is unclear. Germline loops: CDR1 SGHNT, CDR2 YENEEA. The CDR3 consists of 14 residues. The V end lost 3 bases, the J end lost 1 base, and 9 bases lay between the germline ends. In DNA, the CDR3 is TGTGCCAGCAGCTTGAGCGCACAGAACACTGAAGCTTTCTTT. It yields the protein CASSLSAQNTEAFF. The complete variable domain, with remaining parts taken from reference TRBV11-3 and TRBJ1-1, reads EAGVVQSPRYKIIEKKQPVAFWCNPISGHNTLYWYLQNLGQGPELLIRYENEEAVDDSQLPKDRFSAERLKGVDSTLKIQPAELGDSAVYLCASSLSAQNTEAFFGQGTRLTVV.

The sample holds a few counts of this clone. V usage is TRBV6-4 and J usage is TRBJ2-1, with TRBD2 as a possible D gene (6 bases). The V end was cut by 4 bases, the J end by 8 bases, with 12 bases between. This CDR3 region has 13 residues. The germline V gene has CDR1 MRHNA and CDR2 SNTAGT. The chain's CDR3 is CASSAGERHEQFF. CDR3 in DNA: TGTGCCAGCAGTGCGGGAGAAAGGCATGAGCAGTTCTTC.

The chain uses TRBV7-2 and TRBJ1-1, with D hard to call. Trimming took off 1 base at V and 4 bases at J, with 7 bases between the two ends. CDR1 and CDR2 (germline): SGHTA, FQGNSA. The CDR3 totals 13 residues. The CDR3 loop reads CASSLGGSTEAFF. CDR3 DNA sequence: TGTGCCAGCAGCTTAGGAGGGAGCACTGAAGCTTTCTTT.

The chain carries TRBV6-2 or TRBV6-3 and TRBJ2-2; 9 bases fit TRBD2. The CDR3 covers 16 residues. V was pared by 4 bases and J by 5 bases, with 8 bases of the junction left unmatched. Germline CDR1 MNHEY, CDR2 SVGEGT. The DNA of the CDR3 is TGTGCCAGCAGTTTGACGGGACTAGCCAGTACCGGGGAGCTGTTTTTT. Protein sequence: CASSLTGLASTGELFF.

The V call is TRBV10-2, the J call TRBJ2-3; 10 positions match TRBD2. The CDR3 is made up of 19 amino acids. J was trimmed by 4 bases and V by 4 bases; bases with no gene match: 17. From germline, CDR1 is WSHSY and CDR2 SAAADI. The CDR3 DNA is TGCGCCAGCAGTGCTATAGCCGGACTAGCGGAAGGGGGGCCAGATACGCAGTATTTT. Translation: CASSAIAGLAEGGPDTQYF.

The chain employs TRBV7-9 and TRBJ1-2, with 11 bases that match TRBD1. Germline CDR1 SEHNR, CDR2 FQNEAQ (reference sequence). V lost 5 bases, J lost 2 bases, and 4 bases stayed unmatched. The CDR3 has 15 residues. This chain's CDR3 is CASSPGTGGNYGYTF. CDR3 sequence (DNA): TGTGCCAGCAGCCCAGGGACAGGGGGGAACTATGGCTACACCTTC.